This T cell receptor beta chain was obtained from a study of blood T cell repertoires in COVID-19. Study-wide context: Whether acute or convalescent, the COVID-19 samples came from the United States, Italy and Spain. Sources were T cells, B-cell-depleted T cells, or PBMCs; the material itself was cDNA or gDNA.

In the authors' methods: From reference gene primer amplification, estimates of nucleated cell counts were derived. Sequencing was performed with immunoSEQ multiplex PCR; in TCRdb, only in-frame clones are kept and a portion is missing. Clone size and V and J calls were adopted from that table, with D and trimming inferred from the DNA. The sample records 150,000 or so clones, 75% to 90% being singletons. The sequenced sample was peripheral blood. This sequence was found in a woman aged 65 to 85 with acute or convalescent COVID-19.

CDR3 in DNA: TGTGCCAGCAGTCGAGTACAGGGGGAAAAATCACCCCTCCACTTT. Protein: CASSRVQGEKSPLHF. This rearrangement joins TRBV6-5 to TRBJ1-6; 8 nucleotides align to TRBD1. The CDR3 is made up of 15 amino acids. CDR1 is MNHEY and CDR2 is SVGAGI in the germline V gene. V lost 5 bases, J lost 10 bases, and 10 bases stayed unmatched.